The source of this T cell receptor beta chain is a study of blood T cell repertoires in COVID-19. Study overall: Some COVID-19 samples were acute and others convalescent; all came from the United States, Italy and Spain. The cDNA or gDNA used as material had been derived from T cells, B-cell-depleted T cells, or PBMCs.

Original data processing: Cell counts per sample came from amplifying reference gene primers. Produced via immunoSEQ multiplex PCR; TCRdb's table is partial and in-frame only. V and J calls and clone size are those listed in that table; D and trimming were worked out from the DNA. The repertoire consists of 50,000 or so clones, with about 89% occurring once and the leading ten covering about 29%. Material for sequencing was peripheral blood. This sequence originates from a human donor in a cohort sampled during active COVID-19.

The CDR3 nucleotides read TGTGCCAGCAGTCCTACGGGGGGATTAGATTCACCCCTCCACTTT. It codes for CASSPTGGLDSPLHF. The rearrangement uses TRBV28 and TRBJ1-6; tentatively, D is TRBD1 (5 bases). The CDR3 is 15 amino acids. The germline CDR1 and CDR2 sequences are MDHEN and SYDVKM. Between the trimmed V and J ends, which lost 5 bases and 8 bases, there was a span of 16 bases.